The 24 T cell receptor beta chains reported below all come from one sample, sequenced in a study of cytomegalovirus exposure and HLA in healthy donors. The PCR made use of 60 Vbeta and 13 Jbeta primers. The method was immunoSEQ multiplex PCR; TCRdb's version includes in-frame clones alone and lacks a portion of them. The sample records about 160,000 clones, around four fifths being singletons. Sequencing was carried out using PBMCs. The receptors originated from a female donor in good health and CMV-seronegative.

This chain joins TRBV7-9 and TRBJ2-2; D is perhaps TRBD1 (5 bases). The CDR3 runs 13 residues. Trimming took off 5 bases at V and 5 bases at J, with 9 bases between the two ends. Germline loops: CDR1 SEHNR, CDR2 FQNEAQ (reference sequence). CDR3 region: CASSQGLTGELFF. The CDR3 DNA is TGTGCCAGCAGCCAGGGATTAACCGGGGAGCTGTTTTTT. Combining the CDR3 with reference TRBV7-9 and TRBJ2-2 gives the whole variable domain DTGVSQNPRHKITKRGQNVTFRCDPISEHNRLYWYRQTLGQGPEFLTYFQNEAQLEKSRLLSDRFSAERPKGSFSTLEIQRTEQGDSAMYLCASSQGLTGELFFGEGSRLTVL.

The chain joins TRBV10-3 to TRBJ1-2; the match to TRBD1 covers 8 bases. Trimming removed 5 bases from V and 0 bases from J; junction bases left unmatched: 5. The germline V gene encodes CDR1 ENHRY and CDR2 SYGVKD. The length of the CDR3 is 15 residues. The CDR3 is CAISSQGAANYGYTF. The CDR3 bases are TGTGCCATCAGTTCGCAGGGGGCGGCTAACTATGGCTACACCTTC.

The chain uses TRBV6-1 and TRBJ1-2; possible D gene TRBD1, 5 bases. The CDR3 spans 18 residues. With 0 bases removed from V and 3 bases from J, the gap between germline ends came to 20 bases. Looked up from germline, CDR1 is MNHNS and CDR2 is SASEGT. Here the CDR3 reads CASSEAKRGRAVHYGYTF. CDR3 DNA sequence: TGTGCCAGCAGTGAAGCAAAAAGGGGAAGGGCTGTCCACTATGGCTACACCTTC.

This clone was counted a few times. The V and J genes are TRBV5-1 and TRBJ2-3, with 7 bases that match TRBD2. The CDR3 is 16 residues long. In germline, CDR1 is SGHRS, CDR2 YFSETQ. With 4 bases clipped from V and 2 bases from J, the junction kept 10 bases outside the gene matches. The CDR3 spells CASSPARTSYTDTQYF. The CDR3 region has the DNA TGCGCCAGCAGCCCAGCAAGGACTAGTTACACAGATACGCAGTATTTT. Based on the CDR3 plus reference TRBV5-1 and TRBJ2-3, the full variable domain is KAGVTQTPRYLIKTRGQQVTLSCSPISGHRSVSWYQQTPGQGLQFLFEYFSETQRNKGNFPGRFSGRQFSNSRSEMNVSTLELGDSALYLCASSPARTSYTDTQYFGPGTRLTVL.

The chain is built from TRBV29-1 and TRBJ2-3; D is perhaps TRBD2 (6 bases). Germline CDR1 is SQVTM and CDR2 is ANQGSEA. V lost 6 bases to trimming and J lost 1 base, with 8 bases between them. The CDR3 runs 12 residues. CDR3 bases: TGCAGCGTCGGGGAGGGCACAGATACGCAGTATTTT. The encoded protein is CSVGEGTDTQYF.

The rearrangement links TRBV9 to TRBJ1-4; unclear D gene. The CDR3 contains 15 residues. Deletions cut 4 bases from V and 0 bases from J, with 10 bases between. Germline assignment: CDR1 SGDLS and CDR2 YYNGEE. CDR3 nucleotide sequence: TGTGCCAGCAGCCCAGACGGGGCAACTAATGAAAAACTGTTTTTT. This gives the protein CASSPDGATNEKLFF.

The gene calls are TRBV5-1 and TRBJ2-1; 12 bases line up with TRBD2. This CDR3 has 15 amino acids. CDR1 SGHRS and CDR2 YFSETQ come from the germline V gene. The V gene end was trimmed by 0 bases and the J gene end by 10 bases; junction bases not matched to a gene: 5. In nucleotides, the CDR3 is TGCGCCAGCAGCTTGGCTAGCGGGGGGGTAGACGAGCAGTTCTTC. The encoded protein is CASSLASGGVDEQFF.

The V call is TRBV2, the J call TRBJ1-2; TRBD1 agrees at 9 bases. The CDR3 length is 12 residues. Germline V gene sequence: CDR1 SNHLY, CDR2 FYNNEI. V lost 8 bases and J lost 6; bases outside the gene matches: 4. Here the CDR3 DNA reads TGTGCCAGCGAAGACAGGGGGGATGGCTACACCTTC. Protein sequence: CASEDRGDGYTF.

This sequence joins TRBV11-2 and TRBJ2-7, with 14 bases matching TRBD2. Germline lookup yields CDR1 SGHAT and CDR2 FQNNGV. Trimming took 5 bases from V and 4 from J; bases not matched to a gene: 7. The CDR3 has 16 amino acids. CDR3 amino acids: CASSTPGTSGSYEQYF. The CDR3 nucleotides are TGTGCCAGCAGCACTCCTGGGACTAGCGGGAGTTACGAGCAGTACTTC.

J is TRBJ2-3 and V is TRBV4-3, with 7 bases that match TRBD2. V dropped 1 base and J dropped 3; count of bases not matched to a gene: 4. This CDR3 has 15 amino acids. The V gene's germline CDR1 is LGHNA and CDR2 YSLEER. The CDR3 loop is CASSQVPSGTDTQYF. In nucleotides, the CDR3 is TGCGCCAGCAGCCAAGTCCCTAGCGGTACAGATACGCAGTATTTT.

The genes are TRBV9 and TRBJ1-1, with a tentative D call TRBD1 (5 bases). This CDR3 has 14 amino acids. V was trimmed by 4 bases and J by 6 bases, leaving 16 bases between them. Per the germline V gene, CDR1 is SGDLS and CDR2 is YYNGEE. The CDR3 is CASSPHGGVAEAFF. As DNA, the CDR3 is TGTGCCAGCAGCCCCCATGGGGGGGTAGCTGAAGCTTTCTTT.

The chain is built from TRBV5-8 and TRBJ1-5; D is unclear. Germline-derived CDR1 and CDR2 are SGHTS and YDEGEE. The CDR3 has 16 residues. V dropped 0 bases and J dropped 0 bases, with 10 bases sitting between them. Here the CDR3 DNA reads TGTGCCAGCAGCTTGGTTCTCGGGTATAGCAATCAGCCCCAGCATTTT. Residues: CASSLVLGYSNQPQHF.

The chain recombines TRBV5-8 with TRBJ2-3; 8 bases match TRBD2. V shed 4 bases and J 2 bases; nucleotides not matched to a gene: 6. Germline V gene lookup returns CDR1 SGHTS and CDR2 YDEGEE. This CDR3 is 15 amino acids long. The CDR3 sequence: CASSRIAGTTDTQYF. The CDR3 DNA reads TGTGCCAGCAGCCGAATAGCGGGGACCACAGATACGCAGTATTTT. The full variable domain, in which reference TRBV5-8 and TRBJ2-3 provide the parts outside the CDR3, is EAGVTQSPTHLIKTRGQQATLRCSPISGHTSVYWYQQALGLGLQFLLWYDEGEERNRGNFPPRFSGRQFPNYSSELNVNALELEDSALYLCASSRIAGTTDTQYFGPGTRLTVL.

The genes are TRBV7-6 and TRBJ2-1, with D possibly being TRBD1 (6 bases). Trimming pared 4 bases from V and 3 bases from J, leaving 16 bases between. This CDR3 comprises 16 residues. The V gene's germline CDR1 is SGHVS and CDR2 FNYEAQ. The CDR3 sequence is CASSSLNRAGYNEQFF. The DNA of the CDR3 is TGTGCCAGCAGCTCCCTCAACAGGGCGGGCTACAATGAGCAGTTCTTC.

The count of this clone is one. The rearrangement uses TRBV12-5 and TRBJ2-3; 11 nucleotides agree with TRBD2. Per the germline V gene, CDR1 is LGHNT and CDR2 is FRNRAP. V shed 7 bases and J 3 bases; nucleotides not matched to a gene: 3. The CDR3 runs to 14 residues. Here the CDR3 DNA reads TGTGCTAGTGAGACTAGCGGGGTGACAGATACGCAGTATTTT. It codes for CASETSGVTDTQYF.

Worth noting for this clone: The same CDR3 can be traced to other DNA sequences in this sample. The chain employs TRBV7-9 and TRBJ2-3, with a weak D call TRBD2 (6 bases). V was shortened by 4 bases and J by 1 base, with 12 bases between the two germline ends. CDR3 length equals 15 residues. CDR1 and CDR2 (germline): SEHNR, FQNEAQ (reference sequence). The CDR3 loop reads CASSSMGGGTDTQYF. The DNA of the CDR3 is TGTGCCAGCAGCTCGATGGGGGGAGGCACAGATACGCAGTATTTT.

The gene calls are TRBV9 and TRBJ2-5; TRBD2 matches 8 bases. The CDR3 sequence is 15 residues long. V gave up 2 bases and J gave up 6 bases; unmatched junction bases: 9. Germline CDR1 and CDR2: SGDLS and YYNGEE. CDR3 sequence reads: CASSVESGGRQTQYF. The CDR3 DNA sequence: TGTGCCAGCAGCGTTGAGTCGGGGGGGCGCCAGACCCAGTACTTC.

This chain uses TRBV7-2 with TRBJ1-2; tentative D call: TRBD1 (6 bases). V lost 3 bases, J lost 3 bases, and 11 bases lay in between. The CDR3 is 14 amino acids. Germline V gene data show CDR1 as SGHTA and CDR2 as FQGNSA. The CDR3 protein is CASSFLQGDYGYTF. CDR3 DNA: TGTGCCAGCAGCTTCCTACAGGGTGACTATGGCTACACCTTC.

The rearrangement joins TRBV7-2 to TRBJ2-3; D is ambiguous. CDR1 is SGHTA, CDR2 FQGNSA, per germline. Trimming pared 4 bases from V and 1 base from J, leaving 9 bases between. The CDR3 length is 14 residues. The CDR3 loop is CASSSVGRTDTQYF. The CDR3 nucleotides read TGTGCCAGCAGCTCCGTTGGCCGCACAGATACGCAGTATTTT.

Concerning this clone: At the DNA level, this CDR3 is encoded by other sequences in the same sample as well. V is TRBV30 and J is TRBJ2-5; 11 nucleotides align to TRBD1. Germline CDR1 is GTSNPN and CDR2 is SVGIG (reference sequence). The CDR3 is 16 residues long. Losses at the gene ends were 2 bases for V and 5 bases for J; bases not matched to a gene: 10. CDR3 DNA sequence: TGTGCCTGGAGTCCCTTCAGCGGGACAGGGGGGGAGACCCAGTACTTC. The encoded protein is CAWSPFSGTGGETQYF.

The V and J genes are TRBV4-1 and TRBJ1-2, with D unclear. CDR1 MGHRA and CDR2 YSYEKL come from the germline V gene. The V end lost 0 bases, the J end lost 7 bases, and 15 bases lay between the germline ends. CDR3 length: 15 amino acids. CDR3 amino acids: CASSQDLVATGGYTF. The CDR3, as DNA: TGCGCCAGCAGCCAAGATTTGGTGGCGACGGGTGGCTACACCTTC.

Only a few counts were recorded for this clone. The chain recombines TRBV6-5 with TRBJ1-1, with D unresolved. The CDR3 length is 16 residues. The V end lost 3 bases, the J end lost 0 bases, and 14 bases lay between the germline ends. Germline CDR1 reads MNHEY; CDR2 reads SVGAGI. The DNA of the CDR3 is TGTGCCAGCAGTTATTACGGCGACTCCATGAACACTGAAGCTTTCTTT. It specifies CASSYYGDSMNTEAFF.

This clone has just a few counts. The chain has TRBV7-2 and TRBJ1-6; D uncertain. V was trimmed by 1 base and J by 7 bases, leaving 14 bases between them. This CDR3 has 16 residues. Germline CDR1 is SGHTA and CDR2 is FQGNSA. CDR3 nucleotides: TGTGCCAGCAGCTTAGTTGTGGGAGGCCCCAATTCACCCCTCCACTTT. Translation gives CASSLVVGGPNSPLHF.

The chain carries TRBV9 and TRBJ1-4; possibly TRBD1 for D (6 bases). V shed 4 bases and J shed 1 base, with 8 bases lying between them. CDR3 size: 14 residues. Germline CDR1 is SGDLS and CDR2 is YYNGEE. CDR3 sequence reads: CASSLQGTNEKLFF. The CDR3 DNA follows: TGTGCCAGCAGCTTACAGGGAACTAATGAAAAACTGTTTTTT.